The next 6 T cell receptor beta chains were all read from a single sample in a study of regulatory T cells in long-lasting Graves disease. Construction of the TCR beta libraries employed iRepertoire HTBI primers in conjunction with Arm-PCR of CDR3 regions. TCRdb processed the multiplex PCR reads anew with MiXCR; each CDR3 protein has one entry. The sample holds roughly 560,000 distinct CDR3 sequences, approximately 12% seen once. The time point here: newly diagnosed GD, antithyroid drugs for less than 3 months. PBMC RNA served as the TCR library source. These data were also reused for a study on T cells in Graves' hyperthyroidism and ophthalmopathy.

The source material was peripheral blood mononuclear cells (PBMCs), sampled at new diagnosis, from a patient treated with antithyroid drugs. These receptors all come from a woman under 40 with Graves disease.

The sample holds many counts of this clonotype. This chain joins TRBV4-3 and TRBJ1-3; D unresolved. The germline V gene encodes CDR1 LGHNA and CDR2 YSLEER. The V gene lost 1 base and the J gene lost 1 base, with 8 bases spanning the gap. This CDR3 has 15 residues. CDR3 protein: CASSQGGWSGNTIYF. DNA of the CDR3: TGCGCCAGCAGCCAAGGAGGTTGGTCTGGAAACACCATATATTTT.

The count of this clonotype is one. It may be a read error: a sequence one base away is much more abundant. The genes are TRBV13 and TRBJ2-1; D gene uncertain. The germline V gene encodes CDR1 PRHDT and CDR2 FYEKMQ (reference sequence). There are 13 residues in the CDR3. CDR3 sequence: CANSLGRSNEQFF. The DNA of the CDR3 is TGTGCCAACAGCTTAGGCCGAAGCAATGAGCAGTTCTTC.

V is TRBV5-4 and J is TRBJ2-7, with D perhaps matching TRBD2 (6 bases). CDR3 length: 17 residues. V lost 4 bases and J lost 2, with 22 bases in between. Germline lookup yields CDR1 SGHNT and CDR2 YYREEE (reference sequence). The CDR3: CASSTQAGPPGAYEQYF. The CDR3 region has the DNA TGTGCCAGCAGCACCCAAGCGGGCCCACCTGGGGCCTACGAGCAGTACTTC.

In regard to this clonotype: This probably arose from a read error, given a far larger clone one base away. J is TRBJ2-5 and V is TRBV11-3; 8 nucleotides line up with TRBD2. The trim removed 1 base at V and 11 bases at J, leaving 18 bases unmatched. Looked up from germline, CDR1 is SGHNT and CDR2 is YENEEA. The CDR3 has 17 residues. The CDR3 DNA is TGTGCCAGCAGCTTAGTCCCCGGGAGCGGGAGTCCGAGTGAGCAGTACTTC. It encodes CASSLVPGSGSPSEQYF.

This clonotype was found once. A read error likely explains this, since a far larger clone differs by one base. The genes are TRBV6-6 and TRBJ2-7; 9 nucleotides line up with TRBD2. The germline gives CDR1 MNHNY, CDR2 SVGAGI (reference sequence). The CDR3 extends over 16 amino acids. Germline trimming cut 0 bases from V and 2 bases from J; bases unmatched to any gene: 5. This CDR3 is CASSYSRTSETYEQYF. The CDR3 nucleotides are TGTGCCAGCAGTTACTCGAGGACTAGCGAAACCTACGAGCAGTACTTC.

The rearrangement uses TRBV6-2 or TRBV6-3 and TRBJ2-5; D unclear. This CDR3 spans 13 amino acids. Looked up from germline, CDR1 is MNHEY and CDR2 is SVGEGT. V dropped 2 bases and J dropped 0 bases, with 4 bases sitting between them. The CDR3 region has the DNA TGTGCCAGCAGTTACCGGAACCAAGAGACCCAGTACTTC. Protein product: CASSYRNQETQYF.